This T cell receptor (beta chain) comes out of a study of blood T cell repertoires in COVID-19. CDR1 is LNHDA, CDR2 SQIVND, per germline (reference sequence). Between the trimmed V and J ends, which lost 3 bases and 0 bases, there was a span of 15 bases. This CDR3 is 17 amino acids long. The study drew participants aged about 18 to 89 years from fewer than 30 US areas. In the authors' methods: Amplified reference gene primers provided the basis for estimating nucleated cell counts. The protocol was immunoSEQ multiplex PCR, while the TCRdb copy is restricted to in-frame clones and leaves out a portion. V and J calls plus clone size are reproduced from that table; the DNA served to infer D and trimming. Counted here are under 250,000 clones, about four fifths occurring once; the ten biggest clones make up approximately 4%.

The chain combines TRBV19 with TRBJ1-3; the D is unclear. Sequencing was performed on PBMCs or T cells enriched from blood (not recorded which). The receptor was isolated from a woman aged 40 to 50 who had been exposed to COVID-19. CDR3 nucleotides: TGTGCCAGTAGTATGTTGAGTCCGCGGCCCTCTGGAAACACCATATATTTT. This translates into CASSMLSPRPSGNTIYF.